This TCR beta chain was profiled in a study of T cell repertoires in cytomegalovirus infection. Worth noting for this clonotype: As yet, its antigen is unknown.

MiXCR, run by TCRdb on the reads, gives a single entry per CDR3 protein. This table holds 150,000 or so distinct CDR3 sequences, more than 25% found once. The source was CD8+ T cells from cultured PBMCs, collected from culture after CMV antigen stimulation. This clonotype originated in a human donor in good health (CMV status not recorded). Some clones in this sample may be carry-over from other donors' samples.

DNA of the CDR3: TGTGCCAGCAGCCCGCAGGGGGCAGGAGGCTACACCTTC. Translating gives CASSPQGAGGYTF. The chain carries TRBV7-6 and TRBJ1-2; 8 nucleotides agree with TRBD1. Germline CDR1 SGHVS, CDR2 FNYEAQ. V dropped 5 bases and J dropped 8; count of bases not matched to a gene: 7. The CDR3 is 13 residues long.